Listed below are T cell receptor beta chains from one sample, sequenced in a study of T cell responses to AZD1222 COVID-19 vaccine. Sequencing was performed with immunoSEQ multiplex PCR; in TCRdb, only in-frame clones are kept and a portion is missing. In the table there are roughly 160,000 clones, over 75% of which are singletons. The sequences come from peripheral blood, collected 28 days after the second AZD1222 dose. The receptors were sampled from an adult who received the AZD1222 COVID-19 vaccine. Both conserved end residues are part of each CDR3. A D gene is named only where the DNA matches it firmly. Some rows mark clone size as missing; the rest say once, few, many or name a class of expanded clone.

j_call v_call clone_size d_call cdr3_nt cdr3_aa
TRBJ1-1 TRBV5-1 - - TGCGCCAGCAGCCTGGAGGGTAATGAAGCTTTCTTT CASSLEGNEAFF
TRBJ2-1 TRBV2 - - TGTGCCAGCAGTGAGGGGATCAATGAGCAGTTCTTC CASSEGINEQFF
TRBJ1-1 TRBV5-1 - - TGCGCCAGCAGCTCACGGACCTTGAACACTGAAGCTTTCTTT CASSSRTLNTEAFF
TRBJ2-7 TRBV6-5 - - TGTGCCAGCAGGTACGCCCAGGGAGCTGACGAGCAGTACTTC CASRYAQGADEQYF
TRBJ1-5 TRBV14 - - TGTGCCAGCAGCCAAGGGGGTGACACAGTCAATCAGCCCCAGCATTTT CASSQGGDTVNQPQHF
TRBJ2-6 TRBV4-2 - - TGTGCCAGCAGCCCACGATACCTGGACAGACAAGCCTCTGGGGCCAACGTCCTGACTTTC CASSPRYLDRQASGANVLTF
TRBJ1-6 TRBV7-9 - - TGTGCCAGCAGCTGGGGGGACCAGGGAAGGCTCCACTTT CASSWGDQGRLHF
TRBJ1-5 TRBV2 - - TGTGCCAGCAGTGAAGGTGTGCCCCAGCATTTT CASSEGVPQHF
TRBJ1-2 TRBV7-9 - TRBD1 TGTGCCAGCAGCACTTCGCCGGGACAGAGCTATGGCTACACCTTC CASSTSPGQSYGYTF
TRBJ1-6 TRBV19 - - TGTGCCAGTACCCCTGACGGCTCCTATAATTCACCCCTCCACTTT CASTPDGSYNSPLHF
TRBJ1-2 TRBV5-1 - - TGCGCCAGCAGCTTGTATAGGGGGTCCTATGGCTACACCTTC CASSLYRGSYGYTF
TRBJ2-5 TRBV5-4 - TRBD2 TGTGCCAGCAGCTTCGGGGGGGCGCGGGAGACCCAGTACTTC CASSFGGARETQYF
TRBJ2-1 TRBV7-8 - TRBD2 TGTGCCAGCAGCTTTAGGCTCGGGGGGGAGGGTGAGCAGTTCTTC CASSFRLGGEGEQFF
TRBJ2-4 TRBV6-5 - TRBD2 TGTGCCAGCCAGCGGGGGAGGTCGGCCAAAAACATTCAGTACTTC CASQRGRSAKNIQYF
TRBJ1-2 TRBV5-8 - TRBD1 TGTGCCAGCAGGCTGACAGGGTCTAACTATGGCTACACCTTC CASRLTGSNYGYTF
TRBJ1-2 TRBV18 - - TGTGCCAGCTCACAGGAGGGACGCTATGGCTACACCTTC CASSQEGRYGYTF
TRBJ1-2 TRBV20-1 - - TGCAGTGCTAGTAAGGATTTAAACTATGGCTACACCTTC CSASKDLNYGYTF
TRBJ1-5 TRBV4-2 - - TGTGCCAGCAGCCGGTCTGCCGTCGGTCGGCAGACCAATCAGCCCCAGCATTTT CASSRSAVGRQTNQPQHF
TRBJ1-1 TRBV9 - - TGTGCCAGCAGCGTAACGGGGATGACTGAAGCTTTCTTT CASSVTGMTEAFF
TRBJ1-2 TRBV2 - - TGTGCCAGCAGTGTAGCGGCAGGCTATGGCTACACCTTC CASSVAAGYGYTF
TRBJ1-2 TRBV6-5 - - TGTGCCAGCATCACAGTCGGTTTGGGAGGCTACACCTTC CASITVGLGGYTF
TRBJ1-6 TRBV2 - TRBD1 TGTGCCAGCAGTCCGGACAGGGTTAATTCACCCCTCCACTTT CASSPDRVNSPLHF
TRBJ1-5 TRBV27 - TRBD1 TGTGCCAGCATGACAGGGGCGAATCAGCCCCAGCATTTT CASMTGANQPQHF
TRBJ2-2 TRBV7-9 - TRBD2 TGTGCCAGCAGCTCCGGACTAGCGGGTTACGGGGAGCTGTTTTTT CASSSGLAGYGELFF
TRBJ1-3 TRBV5-1 - - TGCGCCAGCAGCTTGGGAGATCAGGGGAACACCATATATTTT CASSLGDQGNTIYF
TRBJ2-1 TRBV6-5 - - TGTGCCAGCAGAGTCGACTTTGGGGGACTCGATGAGCAGTTCTTC CASRVDFGGLDEQFF
TRBJ1-6 TRBV6-2/TRBV6-3 many TRBD1 TGTGCCAGCCGTTTACAGGGGGCGAATTCACCCCTCCACTTT CASRLQGANSPLHF
TRBJ1-5 TRBV7-8 - TRBD1 TGTGCCAGCAGCTTCTTAGGCACAGGGGCCCGCAAAACCAATCAGCCCCAGCATTTT CASSFLGTGARKTNQPQHF
TRBJ1-2 TRBV18 - - TGTGCCAGCTCATCACAAGGACGGCGGGATGGCTACACCTTC CASSSQGRRDGYTF
TRBJ1-1 TRBV5-1 few TRBD1 TGCGCCAGCAGCTTAGATCCCGCCACAGGGGGCTACACTGAAGCTTTCTTT CASSLDPATGGYTEAFF
TRBJ1-1 TRBV7-9 - - TGTGCCAGCAGCCAGGTGGGGGTGACTGAAGCTTTCTTT CASSQVGVTEAFF
TRBJ1-2 TRBV27 - - TGTGCCAGCAGTTCAGGCGGGACCGGAGCTAACTATGGCTACACCTTC CASSSGGTGANYGYTF
TRBJ1-1 TRBV25-1 - - TGTGCCAGCAGTGAACAGGGGTTGAACACTGAAGCTTTCTTT CASSEQGLNTEAFF
TRBJ1-5 TRBV6-5 - - TGTGCCAGCAGTTACAGGGTTGGTCAGCCCCAGCATTTT CASSYRVGQPQHF
TRBJ2-7 TRBV27 - - TGTGCCAGTCACGACCCTACTGCTAGCTCCTACGAGCAGTACTTC CASHDPTASSYEQYF